A selection of T cell receptor beta chains follows, all from one sample in a study of T cells in Graves' hyperthyroidism and ophthalmopathy. TCRdb called the multiplex PCR reads again in MiXCR, with one record for every CDR3 protein. The profile shows 550,000 to 800,000 distinct CDR3 sequences, roughly 17% of them singletons. The specimen sequenced was blood. These receptors were obtained from a middle-aged man with Graves' hyperthyroidism. Each CDR3 is given with its conserved first and last residue. D genes are given only for firm matches. Clone size appears in some rows only: once, few, many, or a class for an expanded clone.

J gene	D gene	CDR3 length	clone size	V gene	CDR3 DNA	CDR3 protein
TRBJ2-2	TRBD2	15	few	TRBV5-1	TGCGCCAGCAGCAAGGGACTAGCGGACACCGGGGAGCTGTTTTTT	CASSKGLADTGELFF
TRBJ2-5	TRBD1	15	many	TRBV24-1	TGTGCCACCAGCCCTGGGCAGGGGGCGTTGGAGACCCAGTACTTC	CATSPGQGALETQYF
TRBJ1-3	-	14	many	TRBV6-2/TRBV6-3	TGTGCCAGCAGTGAGTACAACTCTGGAAACACCATATATTTT	CASSEYNSGNTIYF
TRBJ1-2	TRBD1	13	many	TRBV28	TGTGCCAGCAGTCAACAGGGGCTAGGTGGCTACACCTTC	CASSQQGLGGYTF
TRBJ1-2	-	12	-	TRBV7-2	TGTGCCAGCAGCTTAGTGGGGGATGGCTACACCTTC	CASSLVGDGYTF
TRBJ1-1	-	11	-	TRBV29-1	TGCAGCGTGAGGGGTAACACTGAAGCTTTCTTT	CSVRGNTEAFF
TRBJ2-7	-	12	many	TRBV15	TGTGCCACCAGCAGAGGCAGCTACGAGCAGTACTTC	CATSRGSYEQYF
TRBJ1-1	TRBD1	15	many	TRBV27	TGTGCCAGCGCCCGGGACAGGGGTGCGAACACTGAAGCTTTCTTT	CASARDRGANTEAFF
TRBJ2-1	TRBD2	15	many	TRBV27	TGTGCCAGCAACCGACTAGCGGGAGTAATTAATGAGCAGTTCTTC	CASNRLAGVINEQFF
TRBJ2-7	-	14	many	TRBV28	TGTGCCAGCAGACGACAGGCTACCTCCTACGAGCAGTACTTC	CASRRQATSYEQYF
TRBJ2-5	TRBD2	14	-	TRBV9	TGTGCCAGCAGCGTAGGGTTTAGCGGGGAGACCCAGTACTTC	CASSVGFSGETQYF
TRBJ2-1	-	13	-	TRBV20-1	TGCAGTGCTAGGGCTAGCGTGTTGAATGAGCAGTTCTTC	CSARASVLNEQFF
TRBJ1-6	-	16	many	TRBV27	TGTGCCAGCAGTTTAATTGGTCGTAGGGAGAGTTCACCCCTCCACTTT	CASSLIGRRESSPLHF